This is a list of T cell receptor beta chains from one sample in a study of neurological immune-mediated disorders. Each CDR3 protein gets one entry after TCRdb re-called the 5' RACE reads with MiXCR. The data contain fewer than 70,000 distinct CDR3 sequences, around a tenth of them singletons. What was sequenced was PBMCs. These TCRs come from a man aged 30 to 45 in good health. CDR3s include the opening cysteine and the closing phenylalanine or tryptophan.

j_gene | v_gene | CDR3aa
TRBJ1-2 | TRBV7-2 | CASSLDLSYGYTF
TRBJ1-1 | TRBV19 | CASSMRLKAFF
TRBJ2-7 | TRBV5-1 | CASRPGQGNYEQYF
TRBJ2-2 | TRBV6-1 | CASSTGLAVPGELFF
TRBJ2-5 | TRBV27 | CASRHGGFETQYF
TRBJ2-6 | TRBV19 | CASSSDRGSYSGANVLTF
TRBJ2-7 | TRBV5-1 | CASSWGTSGASEQYF
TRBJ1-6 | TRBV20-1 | CSAPSRGGNSPLHF
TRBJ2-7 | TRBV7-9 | CASSLVFEQYF
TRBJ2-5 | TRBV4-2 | CASSQVEGVGETQYF
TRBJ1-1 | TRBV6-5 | CASSYGGANTEAFF
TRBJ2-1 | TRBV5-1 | CASSLVLAGTEQFF
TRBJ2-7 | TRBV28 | CASSLYTPLSRGTPSYEQYF
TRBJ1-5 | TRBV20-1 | CSAWDRDLMGHQPQHF
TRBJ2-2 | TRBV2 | CASSETEGLARSYTGELFF
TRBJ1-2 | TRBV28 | CASSLLPLGQGGGYTF
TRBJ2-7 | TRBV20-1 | CSARWGDIMDEQYF
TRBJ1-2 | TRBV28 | CASSTGNYGYTF
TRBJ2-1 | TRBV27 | CASSLGFEQFF
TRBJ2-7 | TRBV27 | CASMSGTGGREQYF
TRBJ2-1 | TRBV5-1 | CASSLAGRDNEQFF
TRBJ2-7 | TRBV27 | CGSPTMPGTYEQYF
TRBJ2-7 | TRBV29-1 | CSVEGSGVGGEQYF
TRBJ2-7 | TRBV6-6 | CASSYDRGRSYEQYF
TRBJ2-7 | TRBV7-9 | CASSLPAYEQYF
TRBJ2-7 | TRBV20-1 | CSAEPPTGGSYEQYF
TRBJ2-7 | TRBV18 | CASSKGQGNEQYF
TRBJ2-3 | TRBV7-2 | CASSPRSGTSGSTSTDTQYF
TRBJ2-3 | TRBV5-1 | CTSSLTSGRADTQYF
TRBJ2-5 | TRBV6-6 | CASRPGQGTRLLLETQYF
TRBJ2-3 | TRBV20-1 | CSAPDRGGPDTQYF
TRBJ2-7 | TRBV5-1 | CASSLEARSSYEQYF
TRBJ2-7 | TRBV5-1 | CASSLEAKGQRLHPYF
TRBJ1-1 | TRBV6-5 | CASSYPGTGEAFF
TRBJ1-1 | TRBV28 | CASSPDRASPTEAFF
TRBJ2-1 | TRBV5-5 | CASSPGQGGYNEQFF
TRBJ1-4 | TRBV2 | CASSVDSNEKLFF
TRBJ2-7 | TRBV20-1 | CSATNTQILYF
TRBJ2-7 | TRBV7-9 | CASSLDRGHSEQYF
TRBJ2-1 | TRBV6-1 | CASSEEERNEQFF